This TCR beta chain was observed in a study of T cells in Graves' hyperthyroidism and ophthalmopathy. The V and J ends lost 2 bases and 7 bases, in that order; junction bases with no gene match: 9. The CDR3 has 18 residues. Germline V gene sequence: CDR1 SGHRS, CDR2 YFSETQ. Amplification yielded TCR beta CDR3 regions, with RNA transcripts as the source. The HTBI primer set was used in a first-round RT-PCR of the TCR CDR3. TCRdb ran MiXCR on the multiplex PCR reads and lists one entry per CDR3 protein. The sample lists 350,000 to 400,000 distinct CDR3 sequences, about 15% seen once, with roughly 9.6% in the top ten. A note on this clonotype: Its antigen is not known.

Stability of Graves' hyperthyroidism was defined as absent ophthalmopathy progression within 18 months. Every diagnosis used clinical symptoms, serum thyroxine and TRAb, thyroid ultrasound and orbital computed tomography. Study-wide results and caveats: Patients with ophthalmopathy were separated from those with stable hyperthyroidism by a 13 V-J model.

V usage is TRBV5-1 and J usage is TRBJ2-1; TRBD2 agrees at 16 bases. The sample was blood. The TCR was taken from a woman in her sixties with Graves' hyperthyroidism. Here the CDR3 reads CASSLLPGTSGGGNEQFF. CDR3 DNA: TGCGCCAGCAGCTTACTGCCCGGGACTAGCGGGGGGGGGAATGAGCAGTTCTTC.